This TCR beta chain originates from a study of T-cell reconstitution after alpha-beta-depleted transplantation in children. Using unique molecular identifiers, the investigators prepared the TCRbeta library. Each CDR3 protein is one row after TCRdb ran MiXCR on the PCR reads. The profile shows about 410,000 distinct CDR3 sequences, about a fifth of them singletons. V lost 3 bases, J lost 4 bases, and 7 bases stayed unmatched. Per the germline V gene, CDR1 is LGHNA and CDR2 is YNFKEQ. This CDR3 contains 15 residues. This clonotype was counted between two and nine times. The rearrangement joins TRBV4-2 to TRBJ2-7; 9 nucleotides match TRBD2. This clonotype was sampled from a human donor who donated a stem cell graft to a child with acute myeloid leukemia. The material sequenced was PBMCs from the stem cell graft donor, taken from the stem cell graft. CDR3 loop: CASSQQAGGMYEQYF. In nucleotides, the CDR3 is TGTGCCAGCAGCCAGCAAGCGGGGGGTATGTACGAGCAGTACTTC.